The 24 T cell receptor beta chains given below trace back to one sample, sequenced in a study of cytotoxic CD8 clonotypes in ibrutinib-treated CLL. TCRdb's table, derived via immunoSEQ multiplex PCR, lists solely in-frame clones and lacks some. The sample lists 140,000 to 150,000 clones; 76% were seen once. The sample here was PBMCs, taken after 24 months of ibrutinib treatment. These TCRs come from a human donor with chronic lymphocytic leukemia.

V usage is TRBV5-1 and J usage is TRBJ2-3; no clear D. The CDR3 sequence is 14 residues long. The V end lost 0 bases, the J end lost 6 bases, and 11 bases lay between the germline ends. The germline gives CDR1 SGHRS, CDR2 YFSETQ. CDR3 residues: CASSLGANGDTQYF. CDR3 nucleotide sequence: TGCGCCAGCAGCTTGGGGGCTAACGGGGATACGCAGTATTTT. Full variable domain (outside the CDR3, taken from reference TRBV5-1 and TRBJ2-3): KAGVTQTPRYLIKTRGQQVTLSCSPISGHRSVSWYQQTPGQGLQFLFEYFSETQRNKGNFPGRFSGRQFSNSRSEMNVSTLELGDSALYLCASSLGANGDTQYFGPGTRLTVL.

The chain uses TRBV7-2 and TRBJ1-1, with D perhaps TRBD1 (6 bases). V shed 2 bases and J shed 6 bases, with 13 bases lying between them. Germline CDR1 SGHTA, CDR2 FQGNSA. The CDR3 length is 14 residues. The CDR3 DNA follows: TGTGCCAGCAGCTTAACTCAGGGGCTGCCTGAAGCTTTCTTT. Encoded protein: CASSLTQGLPEAFF.

This sequence joins TRBV30 and TRBJ2-7, with D uncertain. CDR1 is GTSNPN and CDR2 is SVGIG in the germline V gene (reference sequence). V was shortened by 0 bases and J by 2 bases, with 8 bases between the two germline ends. The CDR3 covers 13 residues. CDR3 DNA: TGTGCCTGGAGTGTAAACAGAGCCTACGAGCAGTACTTC. It specifies CAWSVNRAYEQYF. The full variable domain, in which reference TRBV30 and TRBJ2-7 provide the parts outside the CDR3, is SQTIHQWPATLVQPVGSPLSLECTVEGTSNPNLYWYRQAAGRGLQLLFYSVGIGQISSEVPQNLSASRPQDRQFILSSKKLLLSDSGFYLCAWSVNRAYEQYFGPGTRLTVT.

The chain carries TRBV27 and TRBJ2-2; 9 bases match TRBD1. This CDR3 comprises 13 residues. The ends lost 11 bases at V and 6 bases at J; junction bases unmatched: 7. Germline V gene lookup returns CDR1 MNHEY and CDR2 SMNVEV (reference sequence). The CDR3 here is CAAGTGRAGELFF. The DNA of the CDR3 is TGTGCCGCGGGGACAGGGAGGGCCGGGGAGCTGTTTTTT.

This chain uses TRBV28 with TRBJ2-7; a possible D gene is TRBD1 (5 bases). Germline V gene lookup returns CDR1 MDHEN and CDR2 SYDVKM. The CDR3 extends over 12 amino acids. Trimming cost V 7 bases and J 3 bases, with 10 bases left between them. CDR3 coding DNA: TGTGCCAGCACCTCAACAGGCTACGAGCAGTACTTC. Translated: CASTSTGYEQYF.

As concerns this clone: Other DNA sequences within the sample encode an identical CDR3. This chain uses TRBV28 with TRBJ1-6, with D maybe TRBD1 (5 bases). CDR1 is MDHEN, CDR2 SYDVKM, per germline. This CDR3 region has 12 residues. The V and J ends lost 3 bases and 10 bases respectively, with 7 bases between them. The CDR3 sequence: CASSFGGSPLHF. As DNA, the CDR3 is TGTGCCAGCAGTTTCGGGGGGTCACCCCTCCACTTT.

The chain employs TRBV30 and TRBJ1-2; 7 nucleotides match TRBD1. The V segment lost 0 bases and the J segment 4 bases; nucleotides outside the gene matches: 8. Germline V lookup: CDR1 GTSNPN, CDR2 SVGIG (reference sequence). This CDR3 is built from 15 residues. The CDR3 here is CAWSVFTGATYGYTF. The CDR3 DNA is TGTGCCTGGAGTGTATTCACAGGGGCTACCTATGGCTACACCTTC.

This clone was observed a handful of times. V usage is TRBV7-2 and J usage is TRBJ2-1, with D maybe TRBD1 (5 bases). This CDR3 has 15 amino acids. V lost 7 bases to trimming and J lost 4 bases, with 17 bases between them. Germline assignment: CDR1 SGHTA and CDR2 FQGNSA. CDR3 nucleotides: TGTGCCAGCAACCCGGTCGTCGGACAATACAATGAGCAGTTCTTC. Translated, it gives CASNPVVGQYNEQFF.

The chain recombines TRBV6-6 with TRBJ2-1; no reliable D call. Germline CDR1 reads MNHNY; CDR2 reads SVGAGI (reference sequence). V lost 6 bases, J lost 12 bases, and 12 bases lay in between. This CDR3 contains 11 residues. In DNA, the CDR3 is TGTGCCAGCAGCCAAGCGTCTCGGCAGTTCTTC. It codes for CASSQASRQFF.

The V gene is TRBV5-6, the J gene TRBJ2-7, with a possible D match to TRBD2 (5 bases). V was pared by 4 bases and J by 5 bases, with 13 bases between. The CDR3 is 13 residues long. Looked up from germline, CDR1 is SGHDT and CDR2 is YYEEEE. CDR3: CASSRGQAHEQYF. DNA of the CDR3: TGTGCCAGCAGCCGAGGGCAGGCCCACGAGCAGTACTTC.

The chain links TRBV11-2 to TRBJ2-5, with 12 nucleotides matching TRBD2. Germline V gives CDR1 SGHAT, CDR2 FQNNGV. Trimming removed 5 bases from V and 7 bases from J; junction bases left unmatched: 11. The CDR3 has 16 residues. The CDR3 here is CASSTARLAGEGTQYF. CDR3 DNA sequence: TGTGCCAGCAGCACCGCCCGACTAGCGGGAGAGGGGACCCAGTACTTC.

This clone showed up just a few times. The chain is built from TRBV27 and TRBJ2-2, with 13 bases lining up with TRBD2. CDR1 and CDR2 from the germline V gene are MNHEY and SMNVEV (reference sequence). V lost 9 bases, J lost 5 bases, and 3 bases stayed unmatched. The CDR3 length is 14 residues. The CDR3 loop is CARVGLAGTGELFF. In DNA, the CDR3 is TGTGCCAGGGTGGGACTAGCGGGGACCGGGGAGCTGTTTTTT.

The chain links TRBV19 to TRBJ1-4; D is undetermined. Germline-derived CDR1 and CDR2 are LNHDA and SQIVND (reference sequence). Between the trimmed V and J ends, which lost 10 bases and 3 bases, there was a span of 18 bases. This CDR3 spans 15 amino acids. The CDR3 loop reads CATKPRNFPNEKLFF. In nucleotides, the CDR3 is TGTGCCACCAAGCCGAGAAATTTTCCTAATGAAAAACTGTTTTTT.

The rearrangement joins TRBV7-8 to TRBJ2-3; D might be TRBD1 or TRBD2, each matching 5 bases. CDR3 length: 17 residues. Germline V gene sequence: CDR1 SGHVS, CDR2 FQNEAQ. V lost 5 bases, J lost 3 bases, and 21 bases lay in between. CDR3 loop: CASSRRRTQVWTDTQYF. As DNA, the CDR3 is TGTGCCAGCAGCCGCCGGAGGACACAAGTATGGACAGATACGCAGTATTTT.

This clone was seen only once. The chain has TRBV16 and TRBJ1-2; unclear D gene. The V end was cut by 0 bases, the J end by 2 bases, with 7 bases between. CDR1 and CDR2 from the germline V gene are KGHSY and FQNENV. The CDR3 spans 14 residues. The CDR3 sequence is CASSQSIINYGYTF. For the CDR3, the DNA is TGTGCCAGCAGCCAATCGATAATCAACTATGGCTACACCTTC.

V usage is TRBV7-9 and J usage is TRBJ2-4; 9 bases line up with TRBD2. The V and J ends lost 5 bases and 0 bases, in that order; junction bases with no gene match: 14. Germline CDR1 SEHNR, CDR2 FQNEAQ (reference sequence). The CDR3 is made up of 19 amino acids. CDR3 protein: CASSPMGSGGPLAKNIQYF. The CDR3 DNA reads as TGTGCCAGCAGCCCCATGGGGAGCGGGGGGCCCTTAGCCAAAAACATTCAGTACTTC.

In nucleotides, the CDR3 is TGTGCCAGCAGCGAAAGGGACACAACTAACTATGGCTACACCTTC. It is translated as CASSERDTTNYGYTF. This chain uses TRBV9 with TRBJ1-2, with D possibly TRBD1 on 6 matching bases. The CDR3 consists of 15 residues. Trimming cost V 3 bases and J 0 bases, with 12 bases left between them. From germline, CDR1 is SGDLS and CDR2 YYNGEE.

V and J are TRBV9 and TRBJ1-2; 7 bases fit TRBD1. The germline V gene has CDR1 SGDLS and CDR2 YYNGEE. The CDR3 is made up of 15 amino acids. The trim removed 0 bases at V and 11 bases at J, leaving 13 bases unmatched. The CDR3 bases are TGTGCCAGCAGCGTAGCTGAAGGGCTACAACAGGGGTACACCTTC. Its translation: CASSVAEGLQQGYTF. The variable domain in full, with the rest retrieved from reference TRBV9 and TRBJ1-2, is DSGVTQTPKHLITATGQRVTLRCSPRSGDLSVYWYQQSLDQGLQFLIQYYNGEERAKGNILERFSAQQFPDLHSELNLSSLELGDSALYFCASSVAEGLQQGYTFGSGTRLTVV.

The V and J genes are TRBV10-1 and TRBJ2-1; TRBD1 is a possible D gene (7 bases). This CDR3 is built from 10 residues. Per germline, CDR1 WNHNN and CDR2 SYGVQD (reference sequence). V lost 11 bases, J lost 12 bases, and 14 bases lay in between. CDR3 DNA sequence: TGCGCCGGAACCCAGGGGGGGCAGTTCTTC. The encoded protein is CAGTQGGQFF.

The chain recombines TRBV9 with TRBJ1-1; 9 bases match TRBD1. The CDR3 extends over 15 amino acids. From germline, CDR1 is SGDLS and CDR2 YYNGEE. V lost 4 bases and J lost 1; bases outside the gene matches: 5. This CDR3 is CASSPRTGANTEAFF. CDR3 coding DNA: TGTGCCAGCAGCCCCCGGACAGGGGCGAACACTGAAGCTTTCTTT. Complete variable domain (other parts from reference TRBV9 and TRBJ1-1): DSGVTQTPKHLITATGQRVTLRCSPRSGDLSVYWYQQSLDQGLQFLIQYYNGEERAKGNILERFSAQQFPDLHSELNLSSLELGDSALYFCASSPRTGANTEAFFGQGTRLTVV.

The genes are TRBV7-3 and TRBJ1-1, with D possibly matching TRBD1 (6 bases). The CDR3 loop spans 14 amino acids. V was clipped by 5 bases and J by 4 bases, with 14 bases between them. Germline V gene lookup returns CDR1 SGHTA and CDR2 FQGTGA. CDR3 residues: CASSRGGAGTEAFF. The CDR3 nucleotides read TGTGCCAGCAGCCGTGGGGGGGCGGGCACTGAAGCTTTCTTT.

This clone was seen at least ten times. The chain is built from TRBV19 and TRBJ1-5, with D unresolved. The CDR3 is 15 residues long. Per the germline V gene, CDR1 is LNHDA and CDR2 is SQIVND (reference sequence). The V and J ends lost 3 bases and 0 bases respectively, with 9 bases between them. This CDR3 is CASSIGQDSNQPQHF. Written as DNA, the CDR3 is TGTGCCAGTAGTATTGGCCAGGATAGCAATCAGCCCCAGCATTTT.

In this sample, this clone turned up a few times. The CDR3 loop is CASSLGTGIYGYTF. CDR3 bases: TGTGCCAGCAGCCTCGGGACAGGTATCTATGGCTACACCTTC. The gene calls are TRBV5-6 and TRBJ1-2, with 8 bases fitting TRBD1. Trimming cost V 4 bases and J 4 bases; bases outside gene matches: 6. The CDR3 extends over 14 amino acids. Germline V lookup: CDR1 SGHDT, CDR2 YYEEEE.

The genes are TRBV11-3 and TRBJ2-3; 7 bases fit TRBD1. The CDR3 has 15 residues. V was clipped by 5 bases and J by 5 bases; unmatched bases: 10. Germline V gene data show CDR1 as SGHNT and CDR2 as YENEEA. The CDR3 DNA reads as TGTGCCAGCAGCCCAGGGACAGTTGGAGGAGATACGCAGTATTTT. Translation: CASSPGTVGGDTQYF.